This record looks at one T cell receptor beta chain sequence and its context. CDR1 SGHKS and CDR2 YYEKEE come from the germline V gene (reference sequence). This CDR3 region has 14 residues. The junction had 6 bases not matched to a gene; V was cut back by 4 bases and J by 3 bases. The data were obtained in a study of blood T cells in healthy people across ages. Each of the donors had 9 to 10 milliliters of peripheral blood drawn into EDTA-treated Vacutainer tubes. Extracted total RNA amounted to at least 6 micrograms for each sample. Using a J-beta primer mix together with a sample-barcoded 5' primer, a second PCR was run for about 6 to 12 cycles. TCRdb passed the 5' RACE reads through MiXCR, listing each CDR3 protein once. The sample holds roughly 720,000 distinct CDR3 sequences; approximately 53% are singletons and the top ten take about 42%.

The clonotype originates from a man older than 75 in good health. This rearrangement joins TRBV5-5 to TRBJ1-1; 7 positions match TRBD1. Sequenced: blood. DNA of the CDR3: TGTGCCAGCAGCGTAGGGGGCTGGGACACTGAAGCTTTCTTT. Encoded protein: CASSVGGWDTEAFF.